These T cell receptor beta chains were read from a single sample in a study of shared clonotypes between healthy human individuals. Profiled with immunoSEQ multiplex PCR; TCRdb holds only in-frame clones, not every one. The sample comprises 700,000 to 950,000 clones, 90% to 98% of which are singletons, and roughly 0.23% rests with the top ten. The sequencing input was naive CD8+ T cells sorted from blood. The receptors were gathered from a man aged 25 to 40 in good health. Both conserved end residues are part of each CDR3. D genes are given only for firm matches. Not every row has a clone size; where given, it reads once, few, many or a size class.

TRBV7-9	TRBD1	once	TRBJ1-1	TGTGCCAGCAGCTCCGGGACAGGGGTGCCGTTCGGGACTGAAGCTTTCTTT	CASSSGTGVPFGTEAFF
TRBV7-8	TRBD1	-	TRBJ2-7	TGTGCCAGCAGCGCTTACAGGGGGACGGGCTACGAGCAGTACTTC	CASSAYRGTGYEQYF
TRBV27	TRBD2	-	TRBJ2-1	TGTGCCAGCAGTCTAACTAGCGGGATAAGCTCCTACAATGAGCAGTTCTTC	CASSLTSGISSYNEQFF
TRBV7-9	-	once	TRBJ2-7	TGTGCCAGCAGCACCGGAAACTACGAGCAGTACTTC	CASSTGNYEQYF
TRBV11-2	TRBD2	-	TRBJ2-5	TGTGCCAGCAGCTTAGGCCTCTGGACTAGCGTCCAAGAGACCCAGTACTTC	CASSLGLWTSVQETQYF
TRBV7-9	-	-	TRBJ2-2	TGTGCCAGCAGCTCCGACCGGTGGAACACCGGGGAGCTGTTTTTT	CASSSDRWNTGELFF
TRBV5-1	TRBD2	once	TRBJ2-5	TGCGCCAGCAGCTCGGGGGGCCAAGAGACCCAGTACTTC	CASSSGGQETQYF
TRBV23-1	-	-	TRBJ2-2	TGCGCCAGCAGTAGAGGGGCGCAATTCGACACCGGGGAGCTGTTTTTT	CASSRGAQFDTGELFF
TRBV11-2	-	-	TRBJ2-7	TGTGCCAGCAGCCCATTGTACGAGCAGTACTTC	CASSPLYEQYF
TRBV11-2	TRBD1	-	TRBJ1-2	TGTGCCAGCAGCTATGGGACAGCTAACTATGGCTACACCTTC	CASSYGTANYGYTF
TRBV4-3	-	-	TRBJ2-2	TGCGCCAGCAGCCAAATAAGATCGAACACCGGGGAGCTGTTTTTT	CASSQIRSNTGELFF
TRBV6-1	-	-	TRBJ1-1	TGTGCCAGCAGTGAAACGGGACAGAACACTGAAGCTTTCTTT	CASSETGQNTEAFF
TRBV11-2	-	-	TRBJ2-2	TGTGCCAGCAGCTTACTCCTTCGGGTCACCGGGGAGCTGTTTTTT	CASSLLLRVTGELFF
TRBV6-5	-	few	TRBJ2-7	TGTGCCAGCAACCCGGTGGGTGGGTACGAGCAGTACTTC	CASNPVGGYEQYF
TRBV4-3	TRBD1	-	TRBJ2-2	TGCGCCAGCAGCCAAGAATTGGGGGACAGGACAAACACCGGGGAGCTGTTTTTT	CASSQELGDRTNTGELFF
TRBV5-4	-	once	TRBJ2-7	TGTGCCAGTAACCAAGCAGGGGGACTAGAGAGCTACGAGCAGTACTTC	CASNQAGGLESYEQYF
TRBV15	-	-	TRBJ2-1	TGTGCCACCAGCAGAGAAACTAGCAGGTACAATGAGCAGTTCTTC	CATSRETSRYNEQFF
TRBV2	TRBD2	-	TRBJ2-1	TGTGCCAGTCAAGACCCGGGACTAGATTTACATGAGCAGTTCTTC	CASQDPGLDLHEQFF
TRBV14	-	once	TRBJ2-7	TGTGCCAGCAGCATTCGCGACGAGCAGTACTTC	CASSIRDEQYF
TRBV11-2	-	-	TRBJ2-7	TGTGCCAGCAGCTTAGTAGACGAGCAGTACTTC	CASSLVDEQYF
TRBV4-1	-	-	TRBJ2-7	TGCGCCAGCAGCCAAGAGGGAGGCCGGACCTACGAGCAGTACTTC	CASSQEGGRTYEQYF
TRBV27	-	-	TRBJ1-5	TGTGCCAGCAGCCTAGGGGGGCAGTATCAGCCCCAGCATTTT	CASSLGGQYQPQHF
TRBV4-3	-	few	TRBJ1-1	TGCGCCAGCAGCCAAGAGTACAGGGCGAACACTGAAGCTTTCTTT	CASSQEYRANTEAFF
TRBV19	-	-	TRBJ1-1	TGTGCCAGTAGTATGGAGGCGTCCGGCACTGAAGCTTTCTTT	CASSMEASGTEAFF
TRBV4-3	-	-	TRBJ1-1	TGCGCCAGCAGCCAAGAATTTTGGTCTAACACTGAAGCTTTCTTT	CASSQEFWSNTEAFF
TRBV27	-	-	TRBJ2-1	TGTGCCAGCACCTCAAACGGCCTTTACAATGAGCAGTTCTTC	CASTSNGLYNEQFF
TRBV5-4	TRBD1	-	TRBJ2-2	TGTGCCAGCAGCGAGGACAGGGTCACCGGGGAGCTGTTTTTT	CASSEDRVTGELFF
TRBV9	-	-	TRBJ2-7	TGTGCCAGCAGCGTAGGGGGGCGGGCCTCCTACGAGCAGTACTTC	CASSVGGRASYEQYF
TRBV9	-	-	TRBJ2-6	TGTGCCAGCAGCGTAGAGGTAGGAGGGGTCGGTGGGGCCAACGTCCTGACTTTC	CASSVEVGGVGGANVLTF
TRBV7-8	TRBD2	-	TRBJ2-1	TGTGCCAGCAGCCTCGGAACTAGCGGGAATGGCAATGAGCAGTTCTTC	CASSLGTSGNGNEQFF